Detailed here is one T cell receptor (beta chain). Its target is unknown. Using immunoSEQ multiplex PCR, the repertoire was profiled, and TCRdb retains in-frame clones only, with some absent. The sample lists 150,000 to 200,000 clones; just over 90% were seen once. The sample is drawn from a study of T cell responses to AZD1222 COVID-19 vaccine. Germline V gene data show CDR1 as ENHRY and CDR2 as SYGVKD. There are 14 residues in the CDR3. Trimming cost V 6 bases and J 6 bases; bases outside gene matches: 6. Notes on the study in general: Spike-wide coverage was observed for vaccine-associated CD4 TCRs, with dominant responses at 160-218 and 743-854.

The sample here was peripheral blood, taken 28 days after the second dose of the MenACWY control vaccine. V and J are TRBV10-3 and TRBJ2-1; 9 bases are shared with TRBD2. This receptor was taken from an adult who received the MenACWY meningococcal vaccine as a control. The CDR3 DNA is TGTGCCATCAGCGGACTAGCGAAGCCCAATGAGCAGTTCTTC. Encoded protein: CAISGLAKPNEQFF.